The entry below describes one T cell receptor beta chain. This clonotype came up a few times. Its antigen remains unidentified. Base qualities are not recorded, but no much larger clone differs from it by a single base. CDR1 GTSNPN and CDR2 SVGIG are derived from the germline V gene (reference sequence). CDR3 length: 13 amino acids, cysteine to phenylalanine. This entry keeps only the CDR3 DNA: 39 bases, framed from base 1. V is cut by 7 bases and J by 4 bases, and the space between the germline ends is 17 bases. The entry originates in a study of T cells in Graves' hyperthyroidism and ophthalmopathy (dated by TCRdb to between 2017 and 2020). Describing the broader study: Peripheral blood samples were taken at initial diagnosis, before any treatment was given. An independent validation cohort of about 19 hyperthyroidism patients and about 16 patients who later progressed to ophthalmopathy tested prospective prediction of ophthalmopathy. TCR Vbeta CDR3 sequencing of roughly 140 peripheral blood samples (approximately 44 ophthalmopathy, about 74 hyperthyroidism and roughly 17 progressor patients) is reported in the paper. In addition, the study compared T-cell repertoires in thyroid tissue and in blood from roughly six Graves' hyperthyroidism patients. The 95 to 100 discovery patients were randomly divided into training and test sets at a 7:3 ratio. Following sampling, methimazole starting at 30 mg daily was given to hyperthyroidism patients, and high-dose intravenous methylprednisolone was given to ophthalmopathy patients. A discovery cohort of around 100 patients, approximately 44 with Graves' ophthalmopathy and 55 to 60 with stable Graves' hyperthyroidism, was used to find distinguishing TCR V-J signatures. Results the study describes overall, beyond this receptor: In validation, the model predicted progression to ophthalmopathy a median of around 6.5 months before onset, with about 71% sensitivity and roughly 77% specificity. A 13 V-J signature model separated ophthalmopathy from stable hyperthyroidism, with approximately 87% sensitivity and 81.08% specificity in cross-validation and 80%/75% in testing. No statistical method was used to set the sample size in advance, and investigators knew the group allocation. Blood samples also contained most of the expanded thyroid clonotypes (frequency above 0.001), which suggests that blood repertoires may reflect thyroid immune responses.

Amplification of TCR beta CDR3 regions was carried out from RNA transcripts. For the first round of RT-PCR on the TCR CDR3, the HTBI primer set was used together with the Qiagen OneStep RT-PCR kit. Libraries were constructed in a second round of multiplex PCR, after which size selection and purification were carried out. Sequencing of the libraries was done on an Illumina HiSeq2000 using paired-end 100 bp reads. In the source study's methods: SOAPnuke was used to process the raw data, throwing out any read that contained adapters or uncalled bases, had a mean Phred below 15, or lacked an exact constant-primer or identifier match. High-quality paired reads were merged with COPE v1.2.5, and unique nucleotide sequences were defined as clonotypes. MiTCR v1.1 was used to align clonotypes to the IMGT TRBV, TRBD and TRBJ reference segments. Only V-J combinations with frequency above 0.0001, covering 98% to 99.2% of repertoires, were analysed. A TCS score was defined as the ratio of F50 (clonal expansion) to E x V (chaos), with BLOSUM62-based TCRdist applied between CDR3 peptides within each V-J. Welch's t-statistics and random forest reduced fewer than 600 V-J features to 13, which were used in a naive Bayes classifier (R e1071). The public reads were quality trimmed at Q25 with fastp and then assembled into clones with MiXCR by TCRdb, keeping productive beta chains. Entries that share a CDR3 protein sequence are merged under the most common genes and DNA. For this entry, the V and J calls and clone size follow TCRdb and not the study's own pipeline. Here the sample has approximately 600,000 distinct CDR3 sequences; over 11% occur a single time. The ten largest account for less than 6% of the sample.

The hyperthyroidism patients were between 18 and 65 years old and newly diagnosed, with a disease duration of less than 2 months. Exclusion was applied to patients with uncontrolled infections, other autoimmune diseases, pregnancy or lactation. Diagnoses relied on clinical symptoms, serum thyroxine and TRAb, thyroid ultrasound and orbital computed tomography. Blood from progressor patients was collected at the time of first diagnosis with hyperthyroidism, before any ophthalmopathy symptoms had appeared. Ficoll-Paque density gradient centrifugation was used to isolate PBMCs from approximately 11 ml of fresh peripheral blood. Progressor patients were first diagnosed with Graves' hyperthyroidism and then developed ophthalmopathy during follow-up. Total RNA was extracted with Trizol reagent, and quality was checked on an Agilent 2100 Bioanalyzer.

The receptor was isolated from a woman in her twenties or thirties with Graves' hyperthyroidism that later progressed to Graves' ophthalmopathy. Sequences were obtained from blood. The V gene is TRBV30 and the J gene is TRBJ2-7; TRBD2 could be the D gene, as 6 bases match. In nucleotide form, the sequence is TGTGCCTCCCTCAGGGCAGGGACTTACGAGCAGTACTTC. The resulting protein is CASLRAGTYEQYF.